The source of this T cell receptor (beta chain) is a study of identical twins (dated by TCRdb to 2016 to 2018). Background on the whole study: To test whether fetal clonotypes persist, the study used deep sequencing on TCR alpha and beta repertoires from monozygotic twins, unrelated adults of various ages, and cord blood. To rule out contamination, the twin experiments were replicated at different times with different library preparation protocols. Study-wide findings and limitations: Compared with coincidental sharing between unrelated individuals, out-of-frame TCR alpha sequences shared between twins had an excess of sequences with low generation probability. In monozygotic twins, out-of-frame TCR alpha sharing was systematically underestimated by recombination models, although the models agreed with sharing between unrelated individuals. Excess twin sharing in beta out-of-frame sequences was weaker because fewer shared sequences lowered the signal-to-noise ratio. Fewer insertions were carried by abundant cord blood beta clonotypes; a weaker similar trend was observed in young adult naive repertoires, while no such trend was observed in memory repertoires. Because the same donors could not be followed over many years, the conclusions relied on cross-sectional statistical analysis. Zero-insertion analyses could be partly confounded by invariant T cells such as MAIT and iNKT, although diverse VJ usage argued against such confounding for most clonotypes.

Based on the germline V gene, the CDR1 and CDR2 sequences are SGHNT and YENEEA. From its cysteine to its phenylalanine, the CDR3 spans 15 amino acids. Of the read, only the CDR3 DNA is kept; its 45 bases are in frame from base 1. V trim: 6 bases; J trim: 4 bases; unmatched bases: 11. Library construction relied on 5' RACE. Sequenced using an Illumina HiSeq 2000. A universal primer binding site was introduced by template switching, and a unique molecular identifier was present in the final cDNA, enabling accurate counting of TCR cDNA molecules. Specific primers in the conserved constant-segment region were used to synthesize first-strand cDNA for TCR alpha and beta chains. To control for contamination, every cDNA library carried two barcodes: a SMART-Mk sample barcode plus Illumina barcodes. TruSeq adapter sequences, together with Illumina sample barcodes, were added in two successive PCR steps. Sequencing of the TCR alpha and beta cDNA libraries was done on the Illumina HiSeq platform using custom primers. Per the original workflow: Unique molecular identifiers were extracted from raw reads with MiGEC, and CDR3 positions were determined with MiXCR. Recombination models were inferred per individual with the repgenHMM and IGoR tools using an EM algorithm. Shared clonotype analysis was performed with the tcR package in R, normalizing sharing by the product of cloneset sizes. Out-of-frame nonproductive sequences were analyzed to study raw recombination free of thymic and clonal selection effects. TCRdb itself trimmed the public reads at Q25 with fastp, ran MiXCR and retained productive beta chains. Rows with a matching CDR3 protein are joined into one entry that keeps the most common DNA and genes. The V and J calls follow TCRdb's processing rather than the paper's. The sample table records approximately 600,000 distinct CDR3 sequences; about 7.1% of these occur just once. Together, the top ten hold roughly 1.6% of the sample.

On this clonotype itself: Its antigen remains unidentified. A much larger clone differs by one base, so this may be a read error.

Only healthy Caucasian donors were included. The twin cohort consisted of three pairs of female monozygotic twins, all aged about 18 to 29 years. The RNA used for TCR libraries was isolated from peripheral blood mononuclear cells. These data also featured in a second study, about yellow fever vaccine responses in identical twins. Reported in the second study: According to the authors, the vaccine-induced T cell response in identical twins seemed to be partly convergent and partly specific to each individual. The study precisely tracked vaccine-responding T cell clones in identical twins.

The sequence was collected from a woman aged 18-29 years in good health. Input material: PBMCs. The chain is assembled from TRBV11-3 and TRBJ1-2; 7 junctional bases match TRBD1. The DNA reads as follows: TGTGCCAGCAGTTCCCACAGGGGTTCTAGCTATGGCTACACCTTC. This encodes CASSSHRGSSYGYTF.